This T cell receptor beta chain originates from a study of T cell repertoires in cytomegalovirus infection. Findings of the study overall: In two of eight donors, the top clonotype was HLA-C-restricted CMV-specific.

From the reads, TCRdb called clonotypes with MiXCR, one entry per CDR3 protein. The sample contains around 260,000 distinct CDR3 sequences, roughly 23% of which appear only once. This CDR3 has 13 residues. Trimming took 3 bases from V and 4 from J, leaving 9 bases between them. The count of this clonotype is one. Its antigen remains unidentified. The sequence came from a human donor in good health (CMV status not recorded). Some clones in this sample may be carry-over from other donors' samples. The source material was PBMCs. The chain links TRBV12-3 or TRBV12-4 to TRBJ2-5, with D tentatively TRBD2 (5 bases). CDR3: CASSFLARETQYF. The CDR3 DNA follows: TGTGCCAGCAGTTTTTTAGCGCGAGAGACCCAGTACTTC.